This T cell receptor (beta chain) was found in a study of T-cell memory formation after mild COVID-19. Study at large: Clustering of TCRs was largely donor specific.

This CDR3 has 12 amino acids. Trimming left V 5 bases short and J 1 base short, with 8 bases between. From germline, CDR1 is DFQATT and CDR2 SNEGSKA (reference sequence). TCRdb used MiXCR to reprocess the 5' RACE reads, holding one entry per CDR3 protein. This sample has under 300,000 distinct CDR3 sequences, with about a sixth found just once. J is TRBJ1-1 and V is TRBV20-1; no clear D. The sequenced sample consisted of PBMCs or a T cell subset sorted from them (not recorded which). This TCR derives from a man aged 18-30 years who had mild COVID-19 (a few samples of this study predate the infection). Cell type and time point are not known. The CDR3 nucleotides are TGCAGTGCTGGCTCGAGGAACACTGAAGCTTTCTTT. It yields the protein CSAGSRNTEAFF.